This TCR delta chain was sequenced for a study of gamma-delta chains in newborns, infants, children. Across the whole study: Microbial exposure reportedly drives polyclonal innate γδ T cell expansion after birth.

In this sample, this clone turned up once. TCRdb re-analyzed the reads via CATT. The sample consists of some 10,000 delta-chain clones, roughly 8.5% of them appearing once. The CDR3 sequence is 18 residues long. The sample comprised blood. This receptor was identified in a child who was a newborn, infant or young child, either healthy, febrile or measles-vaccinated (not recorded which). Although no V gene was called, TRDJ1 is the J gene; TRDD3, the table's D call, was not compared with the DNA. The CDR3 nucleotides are TGTGCCTGTGACACTGTTGGTACGGAGCTGGGGGATCCCGATAAACTCATCTTT. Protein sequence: CACDTVGTELGDPDKLIF.